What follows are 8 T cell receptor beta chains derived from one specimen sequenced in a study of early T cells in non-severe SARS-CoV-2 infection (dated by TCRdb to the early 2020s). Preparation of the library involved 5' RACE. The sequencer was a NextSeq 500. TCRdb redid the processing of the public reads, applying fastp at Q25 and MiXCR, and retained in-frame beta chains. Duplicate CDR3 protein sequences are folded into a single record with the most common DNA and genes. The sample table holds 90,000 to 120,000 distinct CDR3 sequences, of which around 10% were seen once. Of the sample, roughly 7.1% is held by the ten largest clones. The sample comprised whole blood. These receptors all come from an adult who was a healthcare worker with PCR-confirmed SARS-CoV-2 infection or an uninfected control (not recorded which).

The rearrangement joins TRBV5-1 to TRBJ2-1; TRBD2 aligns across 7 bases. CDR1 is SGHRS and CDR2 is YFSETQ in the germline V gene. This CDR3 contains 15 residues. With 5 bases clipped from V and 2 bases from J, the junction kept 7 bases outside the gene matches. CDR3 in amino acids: CASRGGRPPYNEQFF. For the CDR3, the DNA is TGCGCCAGCAGAGGCGGGAGACCCCCCTACAATGAGCAGTTCTTC.

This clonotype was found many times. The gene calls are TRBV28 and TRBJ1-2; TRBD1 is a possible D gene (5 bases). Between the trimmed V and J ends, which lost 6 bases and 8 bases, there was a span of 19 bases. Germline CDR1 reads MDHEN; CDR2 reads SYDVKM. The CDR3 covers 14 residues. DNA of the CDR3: TGTGCCAGCAGACCCGCTACAGGTTCGGCGGGCTACACCTTC. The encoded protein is CASRPATGSAGYTF.

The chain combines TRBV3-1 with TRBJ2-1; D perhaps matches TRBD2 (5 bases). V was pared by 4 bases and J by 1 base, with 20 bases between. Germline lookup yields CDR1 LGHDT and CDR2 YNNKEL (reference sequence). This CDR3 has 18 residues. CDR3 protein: CASSLGGLRSNSYNEQFF. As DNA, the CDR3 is TGTGCCAGCAGCCTCGGAGGACTGCGGAGCAATTCCTACAATGAGCAGTTCTTC.

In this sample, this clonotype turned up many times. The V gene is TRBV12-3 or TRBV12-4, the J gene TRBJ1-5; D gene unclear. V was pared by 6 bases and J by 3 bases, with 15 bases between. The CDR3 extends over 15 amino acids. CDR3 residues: CASSPTVPNNQPQHF. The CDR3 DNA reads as TGTGCCAGCAGCCCCACAGTGCCCAACAATCAGCCCCAGCATTTT.

CDR3 bases: TGTGCCAGCCTGGCGGGAGGAGAGCAGTTCTTC. Translated: CASLAGGEQFF. This chain links TRBV2 with TRBJ2-1; 8 nucleotides line up with TRBD2. V gave up 8 bases and J gave up 10 bases; unmatched junction bases: 4. Germline CDR1 reads SNHLY; CDR2 reads FYNNEI. The CDR3 is 11 residues long.

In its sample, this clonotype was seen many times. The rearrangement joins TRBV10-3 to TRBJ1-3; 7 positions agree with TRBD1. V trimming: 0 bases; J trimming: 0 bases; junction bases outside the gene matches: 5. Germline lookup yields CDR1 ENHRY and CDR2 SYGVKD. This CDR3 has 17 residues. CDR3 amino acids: CAISESRQGPSGNTIYF. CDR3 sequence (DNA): TGTGCCATCAGTGAGTCCCGACAGGGCCCCTCTGGAAACACCATATATTTT.

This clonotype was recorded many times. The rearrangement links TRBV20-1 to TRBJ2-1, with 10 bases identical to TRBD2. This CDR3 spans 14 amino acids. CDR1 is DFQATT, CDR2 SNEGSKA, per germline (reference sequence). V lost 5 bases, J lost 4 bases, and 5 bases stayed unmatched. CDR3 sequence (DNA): TGCAGTGCTCCAACTAGCGGGGATTACAATGAGCAGTTCTTC. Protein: CSAPTSGDYNEQFF.

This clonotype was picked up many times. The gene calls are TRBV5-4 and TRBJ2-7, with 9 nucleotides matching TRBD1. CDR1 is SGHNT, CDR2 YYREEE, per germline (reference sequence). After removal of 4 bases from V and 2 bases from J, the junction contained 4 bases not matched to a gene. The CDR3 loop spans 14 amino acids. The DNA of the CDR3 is TGTGCCAGCAGCACGGACAGGGGTACCTACGAGCAGTACTTC. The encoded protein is CASSTDRGTYEQYF.